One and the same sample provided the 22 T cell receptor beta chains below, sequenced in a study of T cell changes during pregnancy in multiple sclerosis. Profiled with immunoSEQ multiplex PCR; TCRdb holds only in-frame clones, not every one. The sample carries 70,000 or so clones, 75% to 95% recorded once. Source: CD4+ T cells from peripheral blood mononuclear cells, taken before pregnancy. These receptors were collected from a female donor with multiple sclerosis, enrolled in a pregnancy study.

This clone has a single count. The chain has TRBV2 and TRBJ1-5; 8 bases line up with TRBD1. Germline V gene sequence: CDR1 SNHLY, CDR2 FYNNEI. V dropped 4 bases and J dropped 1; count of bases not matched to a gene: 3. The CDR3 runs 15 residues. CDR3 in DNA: TGTGCCAGCAGTGTCGACAGGGGAAGCAATCAGCCCCAGCATTTT. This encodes CASSVDRGSNQPQHF.

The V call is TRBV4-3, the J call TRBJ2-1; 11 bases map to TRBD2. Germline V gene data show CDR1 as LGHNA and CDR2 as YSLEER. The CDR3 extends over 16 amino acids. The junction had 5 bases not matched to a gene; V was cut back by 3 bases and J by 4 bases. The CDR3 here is CASSQLAGGLYNEQFF. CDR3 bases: TGCGCCAGCAGCCAGTTAGCGGGGGGGCTGTACAATGAGCAGTTCTTC.

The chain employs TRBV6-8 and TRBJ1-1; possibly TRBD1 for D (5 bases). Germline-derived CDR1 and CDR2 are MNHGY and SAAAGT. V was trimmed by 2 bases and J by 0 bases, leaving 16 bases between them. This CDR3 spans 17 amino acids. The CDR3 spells CASSYLEPGSMNTEAFF. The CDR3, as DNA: TGTGCCAGCAGTTACCTGGAGCCAGGGTCCATGAACACTGAAGCTTTCTTT.

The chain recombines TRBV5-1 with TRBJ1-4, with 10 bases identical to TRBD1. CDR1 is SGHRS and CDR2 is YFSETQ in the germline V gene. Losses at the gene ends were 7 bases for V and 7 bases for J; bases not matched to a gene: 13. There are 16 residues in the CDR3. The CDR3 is CASRLGTGERGEKLFF. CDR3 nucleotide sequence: TGCGCCAGCCGCCTGGGGACAGGGGAAAGGGGTGAAAAACTGTTTTTT.

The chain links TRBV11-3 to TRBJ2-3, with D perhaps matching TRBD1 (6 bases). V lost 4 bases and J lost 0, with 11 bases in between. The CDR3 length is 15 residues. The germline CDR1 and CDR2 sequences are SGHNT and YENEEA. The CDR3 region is CASSYGTQSTDTQYF. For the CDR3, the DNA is TGTGCCAGCAGCTACGGGACACAGAGCACAGATACGCAGTATTTT. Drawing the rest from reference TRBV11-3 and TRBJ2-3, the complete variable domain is EAGVVQSPRYKIIEKKQPVAFWCNPISGHNTLYWYLQNLGQGPELLIRYENEEAVDDSQLPKDRFSAERLKGVDSTLKIQPAELGDSAVYLCASSYGTQSTDTQYFGPGTRLTVL.

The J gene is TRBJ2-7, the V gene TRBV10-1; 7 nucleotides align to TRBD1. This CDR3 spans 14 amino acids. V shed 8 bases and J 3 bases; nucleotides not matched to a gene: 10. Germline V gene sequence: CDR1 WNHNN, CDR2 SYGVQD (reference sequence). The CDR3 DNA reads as TGCGCCAGCGCTCCCGGGACAGACTTCTACGAGCAGTACTTC. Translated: CASAPGTDFYEQYF.

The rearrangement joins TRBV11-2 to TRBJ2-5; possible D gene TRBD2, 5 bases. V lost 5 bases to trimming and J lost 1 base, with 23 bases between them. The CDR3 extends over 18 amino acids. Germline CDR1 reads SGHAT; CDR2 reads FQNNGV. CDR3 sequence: CASSLKRLASSSQETQYF. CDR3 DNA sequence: TGTGCCAGCAGCCTTAAAAGGTTGGCTAGCAGTAGCCAAGAGACCCAGTACTTC. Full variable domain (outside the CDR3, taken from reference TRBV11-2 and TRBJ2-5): EAGVAQSPRYKIIEKRQSVAFWCNPISGHATLYWYQQILGQGPKLLIQFQNNGVVDDSQLPKDRFSAERLKGVDSTLKIQPAKLEDSAVYLCASSLKRLASSSQETQYFGPGTRLLVL.

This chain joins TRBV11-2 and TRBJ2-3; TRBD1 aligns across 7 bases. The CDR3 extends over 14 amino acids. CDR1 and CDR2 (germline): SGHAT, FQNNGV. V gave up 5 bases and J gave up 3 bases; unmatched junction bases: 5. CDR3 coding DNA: TGTGCCAGCAGCCGAGACAGGGTGACAGATACGCAGTATTTT. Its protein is CASSRDRVTDTQYF.

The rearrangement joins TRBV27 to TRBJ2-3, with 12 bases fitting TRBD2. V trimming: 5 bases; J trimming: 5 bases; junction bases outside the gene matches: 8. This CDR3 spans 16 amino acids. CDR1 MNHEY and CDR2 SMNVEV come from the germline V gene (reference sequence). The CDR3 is CASSPLAGGPQDTQYF. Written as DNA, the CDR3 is TGTGCCAGCAGTCCTCTAGCGGGGGGGCCTCAAGATACGCAGTATTTT.

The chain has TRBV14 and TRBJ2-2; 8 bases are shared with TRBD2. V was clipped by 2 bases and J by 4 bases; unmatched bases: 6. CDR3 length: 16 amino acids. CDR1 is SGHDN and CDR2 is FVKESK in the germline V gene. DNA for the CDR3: TGTGCCAGCAGCCAATTAAGCGGGAGCAGCACCGGGGAGCTGTTTTTT. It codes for CASSQLSGSSTGELFF.

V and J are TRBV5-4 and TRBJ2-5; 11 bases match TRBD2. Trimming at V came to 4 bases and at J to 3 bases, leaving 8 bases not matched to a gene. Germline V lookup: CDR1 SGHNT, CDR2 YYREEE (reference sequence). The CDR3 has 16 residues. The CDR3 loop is CASSIGGTSGKETQYF. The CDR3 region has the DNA TGTGCCAGCAGCATAGGGGGGACTAGCGGAAAAGAGACCCAGTACTTC. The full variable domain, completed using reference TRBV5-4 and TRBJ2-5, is ETGVTQSPTHLIKTRGQQVTLRCSSQSGHNTVSWYQQALGQGPQFIFQYYREEENGRGNFPPRFSGLQFPNYSSELNVNALELDDSALYLCASSIGGTSGKETQYFGPGTRLLVL.

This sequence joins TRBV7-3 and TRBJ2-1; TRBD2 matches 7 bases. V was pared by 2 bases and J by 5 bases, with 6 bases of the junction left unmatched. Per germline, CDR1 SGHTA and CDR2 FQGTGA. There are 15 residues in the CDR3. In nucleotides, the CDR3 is TGTGCCAGCAGCTTAGTGGGGGGGAGGGACAATGAGCAGTTCTTC. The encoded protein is CASSLVGGRDNEQFF.

CDR3: CASEGGPYEQYF. CDR3 nucleotides: TGTGCCAGCGAGGGTGGGCCCTACGAGCAGTACTTC. The chain has TRBV11-1 and TRBJ2-7, with D tentatively TRBD2 (5 bases). This CDR3 is 12 amino acids long. Germline V gene lookup returns CDR1 SGHAT and CDR2 FQDESV (reference sequence). Trimming cost V 8 bases and J 2 bases, with 10 bases left between them.

CDR3 sequence: CASSSLDTITGELFF. Here the CDR3 DNA reads TGTGCCAGCAGCTCGTTGGACACAATCACCGGGGAGCTGTTTTTT. The chain joins TRBV7-6 to TRBJ2-2; perhaps TRBD1 as D (5 bases). The germline gives CDR1 SGHVS, CDR2 FNYEAQ. V lost 4 bases and J 4 bases, leaving 13 bases between the germline ends. This CDR3 comprises 15 residues. The entire variable domain, with the rest obtained from reference TRBV7-6 and TRBJ2-2, is as follows: GAGVSQSPRYKVTKRGQDVALRCDPISGHVSLYWYRQALGQGPEFLTYFNYEAQQDKSGLPNDRFSAERPEGSISTLTIQRTEQRDSAMYRCASSSLDTITGELFFGEGSRLTVL.

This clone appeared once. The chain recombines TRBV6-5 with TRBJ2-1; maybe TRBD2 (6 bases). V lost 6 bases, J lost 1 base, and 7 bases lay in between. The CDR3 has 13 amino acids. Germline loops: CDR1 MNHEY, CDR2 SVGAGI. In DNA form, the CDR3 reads TGTGCCAGCAGGGAGGGGTCCTACAATGAGCAGTTCTTC. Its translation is CASREGSYNEQFF.

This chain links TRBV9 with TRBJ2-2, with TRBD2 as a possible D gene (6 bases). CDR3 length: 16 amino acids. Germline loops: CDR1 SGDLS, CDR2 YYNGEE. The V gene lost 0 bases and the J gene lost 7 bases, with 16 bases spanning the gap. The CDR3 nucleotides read TGTGCCAGCAGCGTAGGGGGACTTCCCCTCGGCGGGGAGCTGTTTTTT. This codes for CASSVGGLPLGGELFF.

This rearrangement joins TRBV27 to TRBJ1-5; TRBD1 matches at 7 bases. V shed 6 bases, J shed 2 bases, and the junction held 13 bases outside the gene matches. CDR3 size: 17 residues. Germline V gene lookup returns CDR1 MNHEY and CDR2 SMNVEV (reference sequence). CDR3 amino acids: CASSRGAGEAGNQPQHF. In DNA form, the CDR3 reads TGTGCCAGCAGCAGGGGGGCAGGGGAGGCCGGCAATCAGCCCCAGCATTTT.

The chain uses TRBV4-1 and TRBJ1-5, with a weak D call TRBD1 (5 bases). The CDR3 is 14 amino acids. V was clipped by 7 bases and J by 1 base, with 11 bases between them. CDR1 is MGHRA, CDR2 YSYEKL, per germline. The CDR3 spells CASKDSGSNQPQHF. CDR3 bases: TGCGCCAGCAAGGATTCAGGGAGCAATCAGCCCCAGCATTTT.

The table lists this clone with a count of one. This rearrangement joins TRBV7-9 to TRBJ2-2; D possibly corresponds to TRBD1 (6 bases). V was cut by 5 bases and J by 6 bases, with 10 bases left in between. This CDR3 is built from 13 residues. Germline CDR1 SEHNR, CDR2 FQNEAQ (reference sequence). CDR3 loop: CASSPQGPGELFF. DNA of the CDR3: TGTGCCAGCAGCCCACAGGGTCCCGGGGAGCTGTTTTTT. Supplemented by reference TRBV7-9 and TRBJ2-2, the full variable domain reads DTGVSQNPRHKITKRGQNVTFRCDPISEHNRLYWYRQTLGQGPEFLTYFQNEAQLEKSRLLSDRFSAERPKGSFSTLEIQRTEQGDSAMYLCASSPQGPGELFFGEGSRLTVL.

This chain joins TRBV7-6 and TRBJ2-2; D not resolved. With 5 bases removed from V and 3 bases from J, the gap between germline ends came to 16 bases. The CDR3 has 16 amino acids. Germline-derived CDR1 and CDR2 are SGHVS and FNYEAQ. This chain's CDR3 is CASSLPPVPDTGELFF. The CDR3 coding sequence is TGTGCCAGCAGCCTCCCCCCCGTCCCTGACACCGGGGAGCTGTTTTTT.

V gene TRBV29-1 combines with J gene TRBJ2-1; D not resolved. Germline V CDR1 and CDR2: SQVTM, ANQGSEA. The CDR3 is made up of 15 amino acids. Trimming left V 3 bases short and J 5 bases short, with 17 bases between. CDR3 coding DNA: TGCAGCGTTGATCTGGCGGCCGGATCGGACAATGAGCAGTTCTTC. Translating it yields CSVDLAAGSDNEQFF.

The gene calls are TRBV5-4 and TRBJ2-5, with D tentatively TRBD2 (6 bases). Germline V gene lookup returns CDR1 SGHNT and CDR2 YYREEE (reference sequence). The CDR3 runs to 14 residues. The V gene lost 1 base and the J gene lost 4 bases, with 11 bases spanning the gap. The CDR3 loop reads CASSLSGVLETQYF. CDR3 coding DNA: TGTGCCAGCAGCTTGTCGGGGGTGTTAGAGACCCAGTACTTC.